These 9 T cell receptor beta chains were all obtained from the same sample, sequenced in a study of T cell repertoires in cytomegalovirus infection (dated by TCRdb to 2018 to 2020). Antigens of these TCRs are unknown. This specimen's treatment or condition label, per the study, means: in vitro stimulation with specific CMV peptide epitopes to enrich CMV-specific T cells. Data came from an Illumina HiSeq 1500. Using fastp trimming at Q25 and MiXCR clonotype assembly, TCRdb reanalyzed the public sequencing data and kept in-frame beta chains. Each CDR3 protein gets just one entry, which takes the most common genes and DNA from the rows behind it. The sample table holds around 710,000 distinct CDR3 sequences, of which around 29% were seen once. 10% to 15% of the sample is in the top ten clones. The source was cultured CD8+ T cells from PBMCs, collected from culture after CMV antigen stimulation. These receptors came from a human donor in good health (CMV status not recorded). Some clones in this sample may be carry-over from other donors' samples.

This clonotype has only one observation. The chain employs TRBV13 and TRBJ2-7; 7 positions agree with TRBD1. The CDR3 loop spans 14 amino acids. Trimming at V came to 4 bases and at J to 1 base, leaving 4 bases not matched to a gene. Germline V lookup: CDR1 PRHDT, CDR2 FYEKMQ (reference sequence). The CDR3 DNA sequence: TGTGCCAGCAGCTCGACAGGGAAATCCTACGAGCAGTACTTC. This gives the protein CASSSTGKSYEQYF.

The rearrangement links TRBV6-2 or TRBV6-3 to TRBJ1-5, with D maybe TRBD1 (5 bases). The CDR3 is made up of 19 amino acids. The germline V gene encodes CDR1 MNHEY and CDR2 SVGEGT. V was clipped by 4 bases and J by 5 bases, with 27 bases between them. This chain's CDR3 is CASSSRESPGRAAHQPQHF. The CDR3 DNA is TGTGCCAGCAGTTCCCGTGAATCGCCAGGGAGGGCAGCCCATCAGCCCCAGCATTTT.

The chain combines TRBV20-1 with TRBJ2-6, with unresolved D. Germline V lookup: CDR1 DFQATT, CDR2 SNEGSKA (reference sequence). CDR3 length: 14 residues. The V end was cut by 6 bases, the J end by 0 bases, with 9 bases between. The CDR3 sequence is CSAPRVSGANVLTF. The CDR3 DNA reads TGCAGTGCCCCCCGGGTCTCTGGGGCCAACGTCCTGACTTTC.

This clonotype was seen at least ten times. This rearrangement joins TRBV7-8 to TRBJ2-3; 11 nucleotides match TRBD2. This CDR3 is built from 21 residues. From germline, CDR1 is SGHVS and CDR2 FQNEAQ. With 5 bases clipped from V and 2 bases from J, the junction kept 21 bases outside the gene matches. The CDR3 spells CASSRLETTSGASTSTDTQYF. The CDR3 coding sequence is TGTGCCAGCAGCAGATTAGAAACGACTAGCGGGGCGTCTACCTCCACAGATACGCAGTATTTT.

This clonotype was recorded a few times. The chain recombines TRBV27 with TRBJ1-6; a weak D match, TRBD1 (6 bases). The CDR3 has 15 amino acids. In germline, CDR1 is MNHEY, CDR2 SMNVEV (reference sequence). Trimming took off 6 bases at V and 2 bases at J, with 11 bases between the two ends. As DNA, the CDR3 is TGTGCCAGCAGGGGCGGGGGCGCCTATAATTCACCCCTCCACTTT. This translates into CASRGGGAYNSPLHF.

This rearrangement joins TRBV10-3 to TRBJ1-2; D is perhaps TRBD1 (5 bases). With 4 bases removed from V and 7 bases from J, the gap between germline ends came to 7 bases. Germline CDR1 is ENHRY and CDR2 is SYGVKD. CDR3 size: 11 residues. CDR3 bases: TGTGCCATCAGTGGGGACGGTGGCTACACCTTC. It codes for CAISGDGGYTF.

V and J are TRBV6-1 and TRBJ1-1; tentative D call: TRBD1 (5 bases). Germline V gene sequence: CDR1 MNHNS, CDR2 SASEGT. Between the trimmed V and J ends, which lost 5 bases and 3 bases, there was a span of 25 bases. The CDR3 is made up of 18 amino acids. In DNA, the CDR3 is TGTGCCAGCAGTTCAACCGTTGATCCGGGACTTTTAGACACTGAAGCTTTCTTT. It is translated as CASSSTVDPGLLDTEAFF.

This chain uses TRBV20-1 with TRBJ2-1; D is unclear. The V and J ends lost 0 bases and 4 bases respectively, with 13 bases between them. Germline V CDR1 and CDR2: DFQATT, SNEGSKA (reference sequence). The CDR3 runs 15 residues. The CDR3: CSAREEWLEYNEQFF. DNA of the CDR3: TGCAGTGCTAGAGAGGAGTGGCTAGAATACAATGAGCAGTTCTTC.

This clonotype has just a few counts. The rearrangement joins TRBV29-1 to TRBJ2-1; D unresolved. Germline V gene sequence: CDR1 SQVTM, CDR2 ANQGSEA. The V end was cut by 7 bases, the J end by 0 bases, with 10 bases between. The CDR3 spans 13 residues. The CDR3, as DNA: TGCAGCGCTGGGCTAGGCTCCTACAATGAGCAGTTCTTC. Translated: CSAGLGSYNEQFF.